The clone carrying this T cell receptor beta chain came up a few times. Researchers took blood at baseline, on cycle 4 day 1, and on cycle 7 day 1. This sample stems from a study of OX40 agonist ivuxolimab in advanced cancers. As for the study in general: Males comprised 75% to 90% of the group, whose mean age was about 60 years (range roughly 20 to 90).

This CDR3 spans 15 amino acids. The trim removed 4 bases at V and 4 bases at J, leaving 4 bases unmatched. The germline CDR1 and CDR2 sequences are MDHEN and SYDVKM. The assay was immunoSEQ multiplex PCR, and TCRdb's table has in-frame clones only and misses some. The sample gives fewer than 65,000 clones, approximately 89% of which show up once; roughly 5.2% is in the top ten. This sequence was found in an adult with an advanced solid tumor such as melanoma, head and neck, liver or kidney cancer. The V and J genes are TRBV28 and TRBJ2-5; 12 bases align to TRBD2. Sequencing used CD4+ or CD8+ T cells sorted from blood, obtained in a trial of the OX40 agonist ivuxolimab. The CDR3 loop is CASSSLTSGRETQYF. CDR3 DNA: TGTGCCAGCAGTTCACTGACTAGCGGGAGAGAGACCCAGTACTTC.